These T cell receptor beta chains were read from a single sample in a study of T cell clones after liver transplantation. Clones were read by immunoSEQ multiplex PCR, and TCRdb kept only the in-frame ones, dropping some. Of roughly 80,000 clones detected, 83% appear once; the ten largest clones hold 2.5% to 3.5%. Sample: CD4+ T cells from blood, taken at the 22-month timepoint. The receptors originated from a human patient who received a liver transplant. Some T cells may possibly be graft donor cells. CDR3s include the opening cysteine and the closing phenylalanine or tryptophan. D genes are given only for firm matches. Rows may omit the clone size; those that give it use once, few, many or a size class.

.	TRBV5-5	TRBJ2-6	.	19	TGTGCCAGCAGCTTGGCGGCCCAGGGATCGACTTCTGGGGCCAACGTCCTGACTTTC	CASSLAAQGSTSGANVLTF
.	TRBV6-5	TRBJ2-1	.	15	TGTGCCAGCAGTTACTCGGTCTACAGGGCGAGCGAGCAGTTCTTC	CASSYSVYRASEQFF
few	TRBV7-2	TRBJ2-5	.	15	TGTGCCAGCAGCATAAGGCCGCGGGTCCAAGAGACCCAGTACTTC	CASSIRPRVQETQYF
.	TRBV28	TRBJ2-6	.	14	TGTGCCAGCAGCCATATTTATAGGGCCAACGTCCTGACTTTC	CASSHIYRANVLTF
once	TRBV5-1	TRBJ1-2	.	13	TGCGCCAGCAGCTCTCCCCCGGGCCACGGCTACACCTTC	CASSSPPGHGYTF
.	TRBV9	TRBJ1-4	TRBD1	15	TGTGCCAGCAGCATACAGGGGGCAACTAATGAAAAACTGTTTTTT	CASSIQGATNEKLFF
.	TRBV7-3	TRBJ2-7	.	14	TGTGCCAGCAGCCCCCGCGGGCCCTCGAACGAGCAGTACTTC	CASSPRGPSNEQYF
.	TRBV7-9	TRBJ1-1	.	11	TGTGCCAGCAGCCGGACGGCTGAAGCTTTCTTT	CASSRTAEAFF
.	TRBV15	TRBJ2-3	.	13	TGTGCCACCAGCGTCGATAGGTCAGATACGCAGTATTTT	CATSVDRSDTQYF
.	TRBV7-2	TRBJ2-7	TRBD1	16	TGTGCCAGCAGACCAGGGGGTGGCGGCCTTCGGGGCGAGCAGTACTTC	CASRPGGGGLRGEQYF
.	TRBV7-2	TRBJ2-3	TRBD2	15	TGTGCCAGCAGCCCAGCGGGGGGCGTTTTGGGTACGCAGTATTTT	CASSPAGGVLGTQYF
.	TRBV4-3	TRBJ2-1	.	14	TGCGCCAGCAGCCGGGGCGGGTCCTACAATGAGCAGTTCTTC	CASSRGGSYNEQFF
.	TRBV7-8	TRBJ2-2	TRBD2	16	TGTGCCAGCAGCCTAAGTGGTAGCGGGGTAGTCGGGGAGCTGTTTTTT	CASSLSGSGVVGELFF
.	TRBV9	TRBJ2-5	.	14	TGTGCCAGCAGCCCCCGGACATCTCTAGAGACCCAGTACTTC	CASSPRTSLETQYF
.	TRBV5-4	TRBJ2-7	.	12	TGTGCCAGCAGCGGACCTAGCGCCGAGCAGTACTTC	CASSGPSAEQYF
.	TRBV30	TRBJ2-1	.	13	TGTGCCTGGAGGGATGGACAAGAAAATGAGCAGTTCTTC	CAWRDGQENEQFF
.	TRBV12-5	TRBJ1-4	TRBD1	14	TGTGCTAGTGGTTACGACAGGGGAGATGAAAAACTGTTTTTT	CASGYDRGDEKLFF
.	TRBV30	TRBJ1-1	.	13	TGTGCCTGTCCGGGGACATCGAACACTGAAGCTTTCTTT	CACPGTSNTEAFF
.	TRBV5-4	TRBJ2-1	TRBD2	16	TGTGCCAGCAGCGAATTAGCGGGGGGATTCCCCAGTGAGCAGTTCTTC	CASSELAGGFPSEQFF
.	TRBV7-9	TRBJ2-1	TRBD2	15	TGTGCCAGCAGCTCCGGGACTAGCGGCTACAATGAGCAGTTCTTC	CASSSGTSGYNEQFF
.	TRBV5-6	TRBJ2-7	TRBD1	16	TGTGCCAGCAGCTTGGTGACGGGACAGGAGACCTACGAGCAGTACTTC	CASSLVTGQETYEQYF
.	TRBV11-2	TRBJ2-1	TRBD2	17	TGTGCCAGCACCCCTTATGCTACTAGCGGGAAATACAATGAGCAGTTCTTC	CASTPYATSGKYNEQFF
.	TRBV7-9	TRBJ1-3	.	14	TGTGCCAGCAGCCAAATGGACGAGGAAAACACCATATATTTT	CASSQMDEENTIYF
few	TRBV28	TRBJ2-7	TRBD1	16	TGTGCCAGCAAATCGCACGACAGGGGAGGCTCCTACGAGCAGTACTTC	CASKSHDRGGSYEQYF
once	TRBV7-9	TRBJ2-7	TRBD2	14	TGTGCCAGCAGCCCGCGGGGGGGCCGCTACGAGCAGTACTTC	CASSPRGGRYEQYF
.	TRBV12-5	TRBJ1-1	.	12	TGTGCTAGTGGTCCACCCAGGGCCGAAGCTTTCTTT	CASGPPRAEAFF
.	TRBV6-1	TRBJ1-1	TRBD1	15	TGTGCCAGCAGAGGACTAGACAGGGTGGGCACTGAAGCTTTCTTT	CASRGLDRVGTEAFF
once	TRBV5-4	TRBJ1-2	.	13	TGTGCCAGCAGCAGGACAGCTAACTATGGCTACACCTTC	CASSRTANYGYTF
.	TRBV27	TRBJ1-4	.	17	TGTGCCAGCAGTTTATTATCTTACAGGCCAACTAATGAAAAACTGTTTTTT	CASSLLSYRPTNEKLFF
once	TRBV27	TRBJ2-7	.	17	TGTGCCAGCCCCATATGGAGGTGGAGACCTATGGGTAGCGAGCAGTACTTC	CASPIWRWRPMGSEQYF
.	TRBV7-9	TRBJ1-6	.	14	TGTGCCAGCAGAGAAGGGACAAATAATTCACCCCTCCACTTT	CASREGTNNSPLHF
.	TRBV18	TRBJ1-2	.	16	TGTGCCAGCTCACCACCTGCCGGGGCGGGTCTCTATGGCTACACCTTC	CASSPPAGAGLYGYTF
medium-sized	TRBV2	TRBJ1-2	TRBD1	14	TGTGCCAGCAGCGGGCAGGGGGCCCTCTATGGCTACACCTTC	CASSGQGALYGYTF
once	TRBV9	TRBJ2-1	TRBD2	19	TGTGCCAGCAGCGTAGCAACTAGCGGGATTTCCAGGTCCTACAATGAGCAGTTCTTC	CASSVATSGISRSYNEQFF
once	TRBV25-1	TRBJ2-7	.	13	TGTGCCAGCAGTGAACAGGGCCGCTACGAGCAGTACTTC	CASSEQGRYEQYF
.	TRBV7-9	TRBJ1-1	TRBD1	14	TGTGCCAGCAGGGTACAGGGGGGTCTCTCTGAAGCTTTCTTT	CASRVQGGLSEAFF
.	TRBV19	TRBJ1-2	TRBD1	15	TGTGCCAGTAGCACGAAGGGACAGGGGAAGACCTTCTACACCTTC	CASSTKGQGKTFYTF
.	TRBV6-5	TRBJ1-3	.	15	TGTGCCAGCAGTTACCAGACCCCGACGGCTCAAGCCATATATTTT	CASSYQTPTAQAIYF
.	TRBV15	TRBJ2-2	.	13	TGTGCCACCAGCAGGGGGGATGTCGGGGAGCTGTTTTTT	CATSRGDVGELFF
.	TRBV7-9	TRBJ2-5	.	17	TGTGCCAGCAGCTTAGGACTAGGGGGAGGGGGCGAGGAGACCCAGTACTTC	CASSLGLGGGGEETQYF
.	TRBV4-3	TRBJ2-7	.	15	TGCGCCAGCAGCTACTTAGGGGCTCCTGTTGAAGGGCAGTACTTC	CASSYLGAPVEGQYF
.	TRBV18	TRBJ2-7	.	14	TGTGCCAGCTCACCCTCGGGACACCCCTACGAGCAGTACTTC	CASSPSGHPYEQYF
.	TRBV28	TRBJ2-7	TRBD2	19	TGTGCCAGCAGTTTGAGTCAGGGACTAGGGTCCCATTTAGACTACGAGCAGTACTTC	CASSLSQGLGSHLDYEQYF
many	TRBV7-2	TRBJ1-5	.	15	TGTGCCAGCAGCTTTTTCGCAGATAGCAATCAGCCCCAGCATTTT	CASSFFADSNQPQHF
.	TRBV19	TRBJ1-1	.	14	TGTGCCAGTAGTATAAGGGCCGGGGGCACTGAAGCTTTCTTT	CASSIRAGGTEAFF
few	TRBV7-2	TRBJ1-5	.	13	TGTGCCAGCAGCTTAGGACCCCGACAGCCCCAGCATTTT	CASSLGPRQPQHF
.	TRBV11-1	TRBJ1-1	.	12	TGTGCCAGCAGCTCACTCCTGGCTGAAGCTTTCTTT	CASSSLLAEAFF
.	TRBV4-1	TRBJ2-5	.	15	TGCGCCAGCAGCCATGATCAGGTTCAACGGGAGACCCAGTACTTC	CASSHDQVQRETQYF
.	TRBV19	TRBJ1-4	.	14	TGTGCCACCAAACCGGGCCCGAGCCATGAAAAACTGTTTTTT	CATKPGPSHEKLFF
.	TRBV9	TRBJ2-5	TRBD2	14	TGTGCCAGCAGCACGGGACTAGACCAAGAGACCCAGTACTTC	CASSTGLDQETQYF
.	TRBV5-4	TRBJ2-1	TRBD2	16	TGTGCCAGCAGCCGGGGGACTAGCGGGGGTCTCAATGAGCAGTTCTTC	CASSRGTSGGLNEQFF
.	TRBV15	TRBJ2-2	.	15	TGTGCCACCAGCCTCCGCAGGGCGAACGCCGGGGAGCTGTTTTTT	CATSLRRANAGELFF
.	TRBV28	TRBJ1-3	.	15	TGTGCCAGCAGTTTAGGCGGGACATCCGGAAACACCATATATTTT	CASSLGGTSGNTIYF
.	TRBV27	TRBJ1-6	.	15	TGTGCCAGCAGTTTATCAGGGAGGGGTAATTCACCCCTCCACTTT	CASSLSGRGNSPLHF
.	TRBV6-6	TRBJ2-1	.	14	TGTGCCAGCAGTTACGGGCGGGCTTCCAATGAGCAGTTCTTC	CASSYGRASNEQFF